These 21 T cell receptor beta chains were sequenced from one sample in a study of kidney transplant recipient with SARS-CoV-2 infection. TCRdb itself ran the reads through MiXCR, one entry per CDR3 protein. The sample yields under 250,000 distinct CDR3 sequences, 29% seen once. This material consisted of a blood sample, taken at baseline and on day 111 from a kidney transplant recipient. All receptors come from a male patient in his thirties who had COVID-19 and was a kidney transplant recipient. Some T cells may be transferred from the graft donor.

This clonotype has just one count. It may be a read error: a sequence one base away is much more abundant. The CDR3 region is CASSDSFGSEQFF. The CDR3 DNA reads as TGTGCCAGCAGTGACTCTTTTGGGAGCGAGCAGTTCTTC. The V gene is TRBV6-4, the J gene TRBJ2-1; tentatively, D is TRBD2 (5 bases). The CDR3 loop spans 13 amino acids. V shed 0 bases and J shed 10 bases, with 10 bases lying between them. From germline, CDR1 is MRHNA and CDR2 SNTAGT.

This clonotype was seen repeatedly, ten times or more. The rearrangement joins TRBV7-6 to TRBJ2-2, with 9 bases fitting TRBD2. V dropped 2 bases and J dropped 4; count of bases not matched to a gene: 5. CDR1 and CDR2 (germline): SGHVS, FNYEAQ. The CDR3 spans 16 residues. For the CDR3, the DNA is TGTGCCAGCAGCTTAATCGCGGGAGGGGGCACCGGGGAGCTGTTTTTT. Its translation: CASSLIAGGGTGELFF.

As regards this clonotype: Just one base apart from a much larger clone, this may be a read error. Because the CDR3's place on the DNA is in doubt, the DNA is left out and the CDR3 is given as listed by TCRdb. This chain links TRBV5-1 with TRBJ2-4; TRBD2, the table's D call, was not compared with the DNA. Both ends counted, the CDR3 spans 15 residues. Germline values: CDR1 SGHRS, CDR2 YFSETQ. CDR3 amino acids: CASSLVGRGSHEQHF.

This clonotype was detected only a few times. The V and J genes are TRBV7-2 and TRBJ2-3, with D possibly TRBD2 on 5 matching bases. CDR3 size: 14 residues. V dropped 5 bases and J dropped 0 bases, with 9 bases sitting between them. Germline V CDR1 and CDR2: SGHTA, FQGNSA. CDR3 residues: CASSPTTSTDTQYF. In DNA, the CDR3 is TGTGCCAGCAGCCCGACTACTAGCACAGATACGCAGTATTTT.

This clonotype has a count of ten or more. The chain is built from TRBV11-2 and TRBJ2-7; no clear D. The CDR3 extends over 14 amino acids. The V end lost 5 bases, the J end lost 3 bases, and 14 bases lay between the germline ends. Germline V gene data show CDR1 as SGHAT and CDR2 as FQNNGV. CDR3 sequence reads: CASSPTTRSYEQYF. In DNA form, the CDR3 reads TGTGCCAGCAGCCCTACCACCCGGAGCTACGAGCAGTACTTC. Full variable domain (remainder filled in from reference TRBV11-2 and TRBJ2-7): EAGVAQSPRYKIIEKRQSVAFWCNPISGHATLYWYQQILGQGPKLLIQFQNNGVVDDSQLPKDRFSAERLKGVDSTLKIQPAKLEDSAVYLCASSPTTRSYEQYFGPGTRLTVT.

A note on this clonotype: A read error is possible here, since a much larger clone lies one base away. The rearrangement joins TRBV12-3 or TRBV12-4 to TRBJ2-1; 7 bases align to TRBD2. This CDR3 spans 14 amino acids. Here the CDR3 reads CASRLLGDYNEQSF. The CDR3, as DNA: TGTGCCAGCAGACTACTCGGGGACTACAATGAGCAGTCCTTC.

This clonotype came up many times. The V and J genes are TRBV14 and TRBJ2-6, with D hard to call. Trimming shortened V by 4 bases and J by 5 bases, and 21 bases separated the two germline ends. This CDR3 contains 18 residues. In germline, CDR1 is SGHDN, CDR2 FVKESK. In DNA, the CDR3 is TGTGCCAGCAGCCCCTTTTGTAATCTGAAAAGTCGGGCCAACGTCCTGACTTTC. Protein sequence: CASSPFCNLKSRANVLTF.

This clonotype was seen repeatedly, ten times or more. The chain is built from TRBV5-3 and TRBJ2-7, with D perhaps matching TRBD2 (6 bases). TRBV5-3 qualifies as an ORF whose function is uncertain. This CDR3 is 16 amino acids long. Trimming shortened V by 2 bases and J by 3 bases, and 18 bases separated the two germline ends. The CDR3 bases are TGTGCCAGAAGCTTCCCTGGGGGGTTAGTCGGCTACGAGCAGTACTTC. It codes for CARSFPGGLVGYEQYF.

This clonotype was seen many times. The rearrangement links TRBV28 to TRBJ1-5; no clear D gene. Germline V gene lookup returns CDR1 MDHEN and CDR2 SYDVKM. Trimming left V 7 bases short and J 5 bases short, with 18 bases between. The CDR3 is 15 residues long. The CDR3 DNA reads TGTGCCAGCAAGCCCCGCCGGACGGGCTATCAGCCCCAGCATTTT. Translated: CASKPRRTGYQPQHF.

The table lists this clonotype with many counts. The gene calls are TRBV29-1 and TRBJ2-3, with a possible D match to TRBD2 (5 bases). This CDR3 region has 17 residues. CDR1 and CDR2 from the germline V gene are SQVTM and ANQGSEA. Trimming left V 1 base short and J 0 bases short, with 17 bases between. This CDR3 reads CSVEVGEGVGSTDTQYF. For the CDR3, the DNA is TGCAGCGTTGAAGTGGGTGAGGGAGTCGGAAGCACAGATACGCAGTATTTT.

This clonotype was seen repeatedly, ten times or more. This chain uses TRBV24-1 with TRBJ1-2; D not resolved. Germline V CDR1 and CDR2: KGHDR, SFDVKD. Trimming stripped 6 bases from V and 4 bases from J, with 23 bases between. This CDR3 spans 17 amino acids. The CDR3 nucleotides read TGTGCCACCAGTCCGTCCTTTAGTACCAGAAAGACCTATGGCTACACCTTC. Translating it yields CATSPSFSTRKTYGYTF.

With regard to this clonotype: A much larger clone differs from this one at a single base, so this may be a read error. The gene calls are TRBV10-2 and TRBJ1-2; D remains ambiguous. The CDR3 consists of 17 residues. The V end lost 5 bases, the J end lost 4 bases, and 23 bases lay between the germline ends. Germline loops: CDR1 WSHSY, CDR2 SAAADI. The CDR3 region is CASSRENTSRKTYGYTF. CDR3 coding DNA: TGCGCCAGCAGTCGGGAAAACACTTCTAGAAAGACCTATGGCTACACCTTC.

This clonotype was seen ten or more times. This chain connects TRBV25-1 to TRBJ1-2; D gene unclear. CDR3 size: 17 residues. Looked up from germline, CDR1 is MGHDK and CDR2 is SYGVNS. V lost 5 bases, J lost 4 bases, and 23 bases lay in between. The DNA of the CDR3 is TGTGCCAGCAGTCCGACGGCAGAACTGGGAAAGACCTATGGCTACACCTTC. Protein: CASSPTAELGKTYGYTF.

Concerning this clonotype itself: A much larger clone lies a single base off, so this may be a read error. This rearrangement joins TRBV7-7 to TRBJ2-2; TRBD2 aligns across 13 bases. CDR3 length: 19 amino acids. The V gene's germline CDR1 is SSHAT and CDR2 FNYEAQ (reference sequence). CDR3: CASSLAWTSGGQITGELFF. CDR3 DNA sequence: TGTGCTAGCAGCTTAGCTTGGACTAGCGGGGGCCAGATCACCGGGGAGCTGTTTTTT.

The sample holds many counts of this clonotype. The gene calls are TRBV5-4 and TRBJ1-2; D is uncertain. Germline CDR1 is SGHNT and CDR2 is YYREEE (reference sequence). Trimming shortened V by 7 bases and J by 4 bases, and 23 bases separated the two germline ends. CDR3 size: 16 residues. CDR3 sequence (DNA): TGTGCCAGCGTCCGCTACGTACCAGGAAAGACCTATGGCTACACCTTC. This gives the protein CASVRYVPGKTYGYTF. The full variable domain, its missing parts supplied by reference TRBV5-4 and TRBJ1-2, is ETGVTQSPTHLIKTRGQQVTLRCSSQSGHNTVSWYQQALGQGPQFIFQYYREEENGRGNFPPRFSGLQFPNYSSELNVNALELDDSALYLCASVRYVPGKTYGYTFGSGTRLTVV.

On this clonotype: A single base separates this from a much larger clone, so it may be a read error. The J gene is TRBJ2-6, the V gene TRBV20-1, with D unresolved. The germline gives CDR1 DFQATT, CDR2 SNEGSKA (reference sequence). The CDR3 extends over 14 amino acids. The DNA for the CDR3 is TGCAGGGCTAGAGCACACTCTGGGGCCAACGTCCTGACTTTC. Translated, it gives CRARAHSGANVLTF.

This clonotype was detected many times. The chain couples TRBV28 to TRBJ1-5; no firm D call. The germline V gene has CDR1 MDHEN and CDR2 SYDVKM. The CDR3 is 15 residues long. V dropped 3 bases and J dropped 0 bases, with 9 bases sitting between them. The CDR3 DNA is TGTGCCAGCAGTTTGTCCAGCTATAGCAATCAGCCCCAGCATTTT. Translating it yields CASSLSSYSNQPQHF.

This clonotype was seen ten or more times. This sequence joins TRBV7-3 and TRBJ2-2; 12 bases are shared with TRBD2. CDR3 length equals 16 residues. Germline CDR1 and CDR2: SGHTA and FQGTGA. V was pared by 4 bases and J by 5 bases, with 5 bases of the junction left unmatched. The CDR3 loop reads CASSSRGTSGTGELFF. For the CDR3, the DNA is TGTGCCAGCAGCTCGAGGGGGACTAGCGGGACCGGGGAGCTGTTTTTT.

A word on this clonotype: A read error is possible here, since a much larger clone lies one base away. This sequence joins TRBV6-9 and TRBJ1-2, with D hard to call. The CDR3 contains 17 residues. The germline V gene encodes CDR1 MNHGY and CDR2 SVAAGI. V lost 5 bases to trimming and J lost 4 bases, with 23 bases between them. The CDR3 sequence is CASSEYGPYGKTYGYTF. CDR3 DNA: TGTGCCAGCAGTGAATATGGGCCTTACGGAAAGACCTATGGCTACACCTTC.

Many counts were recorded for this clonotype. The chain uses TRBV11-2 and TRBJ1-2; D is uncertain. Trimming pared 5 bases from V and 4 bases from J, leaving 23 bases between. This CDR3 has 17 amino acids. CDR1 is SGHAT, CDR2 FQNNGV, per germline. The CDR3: CASSVVATSRKTYGYTF. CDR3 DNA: TGTGCCAGCAGCGTTGTAGCAACAAGCAGAAAGACCTATGGCTACACCTTC.

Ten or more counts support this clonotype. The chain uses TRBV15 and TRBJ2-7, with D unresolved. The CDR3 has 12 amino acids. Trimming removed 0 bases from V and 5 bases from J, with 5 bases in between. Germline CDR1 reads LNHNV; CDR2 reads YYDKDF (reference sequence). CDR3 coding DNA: TGTGCCACCAGCAGAGATTCCAACGAGCAGTACTTC. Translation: CATSRDSNEQYF.